This TCR beta chain was obtained from a study of control samples from healthy donors and cancer patients. V gave up 3 bases and J gave up 7 bases, with 14 bases separating them. Germline lookup yields CDR1 SGHRS and CDR2 YFSETQ. The CDR3 spans 14 residues. Libraries were prepared by immunoSEQ multiplex PCR; TCRdb keeps only in-frame clonotypes and omits some of them. The sample includes roughly 190,000 clones, roughly nine tenths of them seen just once. Sequenced sample: blood. The origin of this receptor is a young man in good health. The rearrangement links TRBV5-1 to TRBJ2-1; D is perhaps TRBD1 or TRBD2 (5 bases each). The CDR3, as DNA: TGCGCCAGCAGCTGGGACCTTTGGAGGAATGAGCAGTTCTTC. It is translated as CASSWDLWRNEQFF.